This T cell receptor (beta chain) was documented in a study of blood T cell repertoires in COVID-19 (dated by TCRdb to the early 2020s). For the study in its entirety: Samples from collaborators originated in the United States, Italy and Spain and spanned both the acute and convalescent phases of COVID-19. The prospective study material was composed of cDNA or gDNA derived from T cells, B-cell-depleted T cells, or PBMCs. HLA class I and class II types, where available, came from metadata supplied by the sample provider rather than from assay-based typing. The repertoires were released in a freely available public database intended as a resource for research on the immune response to SARS-CoV-2. Subjects who had been exposed to COVID-19, were actively infected with it, or had recovered from it provided the deeply sampled blood TCRbeta repertoires that made up the dataset. The samples were drawn from two sources: the first 160 participants of the ongoing ImmuneRACE study, and 1,200 or so subjects contributed by 6 global collaborators. A de-identified subject ID, COVID-19 status, age in years and sex were almost always included in the sample metadata. What the study reported, not specific to this receptor: How much clinical and demographic metadata was included differed by source and by participant, and the metadata was provided uncurated.

TCRbeta CDR3 regions were amplified from genomic DNA by means of the immunoSEQ Assay, a bias-controlled multiplex PCR. For the original study's pipeline: The number of nucleated cells in each sample was estimated from the amplification of reference gene primers within the assay. To quantify the absolute abundance of each unique TCRbeta CDR3 rearrangement, sequence reads were collapsed and filtered. For each sample, productive Simpson clonality was calculated as the square root of Simpson's diversity index over productive rearrangements. TCRdb carries this immuneACCESS record with in-frame sequences only. Its versions omit some clonotypes, under half of them owing to an unresolved V gene in the studies checked, with the rest unexplained. V, J and clone size were drawn from that table, and D and trimming were deduced from the DNA. This sample comprises 35,000 to 50,000 clones, 75% to 90% of them detected only once. The ten largest clones add up to just under 8.5% of the sample.

The CDR3, cysteine through phenylalanine, is 15 amino acids long. Only CDR3 DNA is held: 45 bases, read in frame from base 1. V has 6 bases trimmed and J has 6 bases trimmed; junction bases matching no gene number 12. According to the germline V gene, CDR1 reads SGHTA and CDR2 reads FQGNSA. Whole blood was collected in K2EDTA tubes by collaborating institutions according to the institutions' own protocols. Collaborator samples were shipped for TCRbeta analysis as frozen whole blood, isolated PBMCs, or DNA extracted from either sample type. As for this clone: It has no known antigen specificity. Base-call qualities are not available, and no considerably larger clone is one nucleotide away.

The sequenced sample consisted of peripheral blood. The chain couples TRBV7-2 to TRBJ2-3, with 7 middle bases fitting TRBD2. The clonotype originates from a man in his 60s with active COVID-19. The nucleotides are TGTGCCAGCAGTCTTATCGTCGGGAGGTCGGATACGCAGTATTTT. Its amino acids are CASSLIVGRSDTQYF.